This T cell receptor beta chain was retrieved from a study of sequential checkpoint blockade in melanoma. Study in general: Under 25 patients had matched tumor biopsies before treatment and at week 13 after nivolumab or ipilimumab alone.

This clone was observed a few times. The treatment: randomized to nivolumab then ipilimumab (arm A) or the reverse (arm B). TCRdb's copy holds only in-frame clones and misses some; the assay was immunoSEQ multiplex PCR. Among a few thousand clones listed, under 25% were seen once. This material consisted of tumor tissue (inferred from file names), taken from a patient given nivolumab and ipilimumab in sequence. The TCR originated in a human donor with melanoma.

The CDR3 DNA reads TGTGCCAGCAGTTACGGTCGGCAGGGACTCGGCCAGCCCCAGCATTTT. Residues: CASSYGRQGLGQPQHF. The rearrangement joins TRBV6-8 to TRBJ1-5; perhaps TRBD1 as D (5 bases). CDR1 is MNHGY and CDR2 is SAAAGT in the germline V gene. This CDR3 contains 16 residues. Trimming removed 2 bases at V and 7 bases at J, with 18 bases between.